Detailed here is one TCR beta chain. Germline V gene sequence: CDR1 SGHTA, CDR2 FQGNSA. Trimming removed 2 bases from V and 0 bases from J; junction bases left unmatched: 5. The CDR3 is made up of 16 amino acids. The data were obtained in a study of cytomegalovirus exposure and HLA in healthy donors. The PCR was carried out with 60 Vbeta primers and 13 Jbeta primers. Repertoires were generated with immunoSEQ multiplex PCR, while TCRdb's copy carries only in-frame clones and drops some. The sample has approximately 190,000 clones; roughly 80% are singletons. The specimen sequenced was PBMCs. This clonotype was obtained from a woman between 18 and 29 years old in good health and CMV-seronegative. V usage is TRBV7-2 and J usage is TRBJ2-3; 7 bases map to TRBD1. The CDR3 DNA sequence: TGTGCCAGCAGCTTAAGGCGGACAGGAAGCACAGATACGCAGTATTTT. Translation: CASSLRRTGSTDTQYF.